What follows are 16 T cell receptor beta chains derived from one specimen sequenced in a study of blood T cell repertoires in COVID-19. Generated by immunoSEQ multiplex PCR, the TCRdb table keeps only in-frame clones and is missing some. The table has roughly 53,000 clones, about three quarters seen once; the top ten hold around two fifths. Sequencing used peripheral blood. All receptors come from a man aged 65 to 85 with active or convalescent COVID-19.

This sequence joins TRBV5-1 and TRBJ2-3, with 11 bases aligning to TRBD2. The junction had 5 bases not matched to a gene; V was cut back by 4 bases and J by 4 bases. CDR1 and CDR2 (germline): SGHRS, YFSETQ. This CDR3 is built from 15 residues. The CDR3 is CASSHTSGGADTQYF. CDR3 coding DNA: TGCGCCAGCAGCCACACTAGCGGGGGAGCAGATACGCAGTATTTT.

The V call is TRBV7-2, the J call TRBJ1-1; 10 bases fit TRBD1. CDR1 SGHTA and CDR2 FQGNSA come from the germline V gene. Trimming at V came to 2 bases and at J to 6 bases, leaving 6 bases not matched to a gene. The CDR3 totals 15 residues. The CDR3 here is CASSLRTGGIAEAFF. CDR3 sequence (DNA): TGTGCCAGCAGCTTACGGACAGGGGGTATAGCTGAAGCTTTCTTT.

In DNA form, the CDR3 reads TGTGCCAGCAGCCAAGTCTATGGCGGGGAGCTGTTTTTT. It codes for CASSQVYGGELFF. The chain recombines TRBV14 with TRBJ2-2; D gene uncertain. The CDR3 is made up of 13 amino acids. V dropped 1 base and J dropped 7 bases, with 7 bases sitting between them. Germline values: CDR1 SGHDN, CDR2 FVKESK.

This chain joins TRBV18 and TRBJ2-7, with D perhaps matching TRBD1 (5 bases). V lost 5 bases to trimming and J lost 2 bases, with 13 bases between them. This CDR3 contains 14 residues. Germline loops: CDR1 KGHSH, CDR2 LQKENI. CDR3 residues: CASSSRRDTYEQYF. The CDR3, as DNA: TGTGCCAGCTCAAGTCGCAGGGATACCTACGAGCAGTACTTC.

As DNA, the CDR3 is TGCGCCAGCAGCCCGGGTGGTGAAAACACCATATATTTT. It codes for CASSPGGENTIYF. The J gene is TRBJ1-3, the V gene TRBV5-1, with unresolved D. Germline CDR1 and CDR2: SGHRS and YFSETQ. V shed 4 bases and J shed 6 bases, with 11 bases lying between them. The CDR3 has 13 residues.

The rearrangement uses TRBV28 and TRBJ1-1; 8 bases agree with TRBD1. The CDR3 length is 15 residues. V lost 7 bases and J lost 5; bases outside the gene matches: 12. Germline CDR1 and CDR2: MDHEN and SYDVKM. CDR3 coding DNA: TGTGCCAGCACCCCCGGACAGGGATGGTTTACTGAAGCTTTCTTT. Protein product: CASTPGQGWFTEAFF.

This clone occurred a few times. This sequence joins TRBV18 and TRBJ2-1; 8 nucleotides line up with TRBD2. From germline, CDR1 is KGHSH and CDR2 LQKENI. The CDR3 runs 14 residues. The ends lost 2 bases at V and 6 bases at J; junction bases unmatched: 3. The CDR3 loop is CASSPSGGGNEQFF. In DNA, the CDR3 is TGTGCCAGCTCACCAAGCGGGGGCGGCAATGAGCAGTTCTTC.

This chain uses TRBV19 with TRBJ1-5; 7 bases are a match to TRBD1. The V gene end was trimmed by 6 bases and the J gene end by 4 bases; junction bases not matched to a gene: 6. Germline values: CDR1 LNHDA, CDR2 SQIVND (reference sequence). The CDR3 is 14 amino acids. The CDR3 region has the DNA TGTGCCAGTAGCGGACACAGGGGTAATCAGCCCCAGCATTTT. Its protein is CASSGHRGNQPQHF.

The chain uses TRBV18 and TRBJ1-1; 7 nucleotides agree with TRBD1. Germline CDR1 KGHSH, CDR2 LQKENI. V gave up 4 bases and J gave up 1 base; unmatched junction bases: 3. The CDR3 totals 14 residues. The CDR3, as DNA: TGTGCCAGCTCACAGGACAGGAAGAACACTGAAGCTTTCTTT. The encoded protein is CASSQDRKNTEAFF.

The chain's CDR3 is CASSPQGYYGYTF. The CDR3 DNA reads as TGTGCCAGCAGCCCCCAGGGCTACTATGGCTACACCTTC. The chain couples TRBV11-3 to TRBJ1-2, with D possibly being TRBD1 (5 bases). Germline-derived CDR1 and CDR2 are SGHNT and YENEEA. Trimming stripped 5 bases from V and 3 bases from J, with 10 bases between. CDR3 length: 13 amino acids.

The chain carries TRBV11-2 and TRBJ2-1, with 9 bases matching TRBD2. V gave up 5 bases and J gave up 5 bases; unmatched junction bases: 7. This CDR3 has 15 amino acids. Germline V lookup: CDR1 SGHAT, CDR2 FQNNGV. CDR3 DNA sequence: TGTGCCAGCAGCAGGACTAGCGCAGAACACAATGAGCAGTTCTTC. This translates into CASSRTSAEHNEQFF.

This clone was detected a few times. The gene calls are TRBV6-5 and TRBJ2-7; maybe TRBD1 (5 bases). V was shortened by 6 bases and J by 0 bases, with 9 bases between the two germline ends. CDR3 size: 13 residues. CDR1 is MNHEY and CDR2 is SVGAGI in the germline V gene. DNA for the CDR3: TGTGCCAGCAGGCTCGACAGCTCCTACGAGCAGTACTTC. Its translation: CASRLDSSYEQYF.

The chain is built from TRBV5-1 and TRBJ2-5; the D is unclear. V was cut by 0 bases and J by 2 bases, with 8 bases left in between. The CDR3 extends over 14 amino acids. Germline values: CDR1 SGHRS, CDR2 YFSETQ. CDR3 sequence: CASSLALSQETQYF. The CDR3 DNA reads TGCGCCAGCAGCTTGGCACTTAGTCAAGAGACCCAGTACTTC.

The V gene is TRBV30, the J gene TRBJ1-5; 7 positions match TRBD1. The CDR3 runs to 14 residues. Trimming took 0 bases from V and 2 from J; bases not matched to a gene: 1. CDR1 and CDR2 (germline): GTSNPN, SVGIG (reference sequence). The CDR3 nucleotides read TGTGCCTGGAGTGTCGGACAGGGCAATCAGCCCCAGCATTTT. It translates to CAWSVGQGNQPQHF.

This chain links TRBV19 with TRBJ1-6; D is perhaps TRBD1 (6 bases). This CDR3 comprises 15 residues. V was clipped by 1 base and J by 6 bases, with 10 bases between them. Looked up from germline, CDR1 is LNHDA and CDR2 is SQIVND (reference sequence). The CDR3 DNA follows: TGTGCCAGTAGTATAGCCCCGGACAGTAATTCACCCCTCCACTTT. Translation: CASSIAPDSNSPLHF.

The J gene is TRBJ2-1, the V gene TRBV7-9, with D possibly TRBD2 on 6 matching bases. The CDR3 sequence is 15 residues long. CDR1 and CDR2 (germline): SEHNR, FQNEAQ (reference sequence). V dropped 5 bases and J dropped 0 bases, with 11 bases sitting between them. This CDR3 reads CASSPGLASYNEQFF. The CDR3 nucleotides read TGTGCCAGCAGCCCGGGACTGGCCTCCTACAATGAGCAGTTCTTC.